This T cell receptor (beta chain) was identified during a study of T-cell reconstitution after alpha-beta-depleted transplantation in children. Preparation of the TCRbeta library was carried out with unique molecular identifiers. TCRdb passed the PCR reads through MiXCR, listing each CDR3 protein once. The table has just over 350,000 distinct CDR3 sequences, 13% seen once. This clonotype was observed a few times. The starting material was PBMCs, obtained from the stem cell graft. This receptor was obtained from a human donor who donated a stem cell graft to a child with Fanconi anemia.

CDR3 nucleotides: TGCAGCGTAAAGGGGACAGGCAGTGGCTACACCTTC. The encoded protein is CSVKGTGSGYTF. V and J are TRBV29-1 and TRBJ1-2; 8 positions match TRBD1. Germline V gene sequence: CDR1 SQVTM, CDR2 ANQGSEA. The CDR3 loop spans 12 amino acids. V dropped 6 bases and J dropped 7; count of bases not matched to a gene: 7.